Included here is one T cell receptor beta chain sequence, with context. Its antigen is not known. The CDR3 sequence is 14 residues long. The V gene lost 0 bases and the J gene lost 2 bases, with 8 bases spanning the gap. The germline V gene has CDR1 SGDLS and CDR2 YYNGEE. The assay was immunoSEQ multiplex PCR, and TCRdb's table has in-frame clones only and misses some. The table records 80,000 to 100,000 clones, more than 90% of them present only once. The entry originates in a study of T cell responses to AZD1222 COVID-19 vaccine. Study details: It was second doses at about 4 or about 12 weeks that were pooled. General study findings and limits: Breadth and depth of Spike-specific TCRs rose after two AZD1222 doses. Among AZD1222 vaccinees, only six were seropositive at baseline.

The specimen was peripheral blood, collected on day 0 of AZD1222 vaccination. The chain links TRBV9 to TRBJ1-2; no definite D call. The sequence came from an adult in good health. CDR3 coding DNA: TGTGCCAGCAGCGTAGACAGCCCGAACTATGGCTACACCTTC. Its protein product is CASSVDSPNYGYTF.